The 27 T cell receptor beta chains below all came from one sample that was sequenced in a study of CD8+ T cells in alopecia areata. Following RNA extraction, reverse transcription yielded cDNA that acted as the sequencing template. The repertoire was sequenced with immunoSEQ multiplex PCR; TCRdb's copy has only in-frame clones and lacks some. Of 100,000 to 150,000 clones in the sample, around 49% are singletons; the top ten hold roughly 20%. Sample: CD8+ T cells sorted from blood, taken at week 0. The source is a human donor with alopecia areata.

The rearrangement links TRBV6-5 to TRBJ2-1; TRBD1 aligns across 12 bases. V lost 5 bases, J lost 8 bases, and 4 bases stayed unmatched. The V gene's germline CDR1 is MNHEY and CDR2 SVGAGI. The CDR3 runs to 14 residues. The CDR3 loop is CASSGDRGHYEQFF. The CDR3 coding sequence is TGTGCCAGCAGTGGGGACAGGGGGCACTATGAGCAGTTCTTC.

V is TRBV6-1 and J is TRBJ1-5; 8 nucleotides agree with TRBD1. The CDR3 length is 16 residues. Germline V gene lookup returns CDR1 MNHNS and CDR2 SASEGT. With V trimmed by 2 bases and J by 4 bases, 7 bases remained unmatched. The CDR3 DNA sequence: TGTGCCAGCAGTGAACGGTGGACAGGGAAAAATCAGCCCCAGCATTTT. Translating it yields CASSERWTGKNQPQHF.

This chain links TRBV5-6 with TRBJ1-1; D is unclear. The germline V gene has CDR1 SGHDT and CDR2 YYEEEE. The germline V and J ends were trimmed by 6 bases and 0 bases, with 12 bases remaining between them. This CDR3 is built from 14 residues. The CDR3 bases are TGTGCCAGCACCTGGGATCGCGTGAACACTGAAGCTTTCTTT. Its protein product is CASTWDRVNTEAFF.

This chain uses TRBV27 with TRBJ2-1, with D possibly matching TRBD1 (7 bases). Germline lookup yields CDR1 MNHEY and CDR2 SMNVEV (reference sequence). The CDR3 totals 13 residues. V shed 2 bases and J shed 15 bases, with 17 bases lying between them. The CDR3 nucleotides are TGTGCCAGCAGTTTAGGGGGGACAGCACTCAGGTTCTTC. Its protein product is CASSLGGTALRFF.

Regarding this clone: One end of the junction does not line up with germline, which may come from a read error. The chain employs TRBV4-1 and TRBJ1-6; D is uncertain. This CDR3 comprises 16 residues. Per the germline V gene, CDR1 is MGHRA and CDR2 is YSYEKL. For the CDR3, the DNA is TGTGCCAGCAGCCAAGATTGGGCAGGACCTAATTCACCCCTCCACTTT. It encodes CASSQDWAGPNSPLHF.

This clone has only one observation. CDR3 bases: TGTGCCAGCAGCTCGACAGATTCCTACGAGCAGTACTTC. It codes for CASSSTDSYEQYF. V gene TRBV5-6 combines with J gene TRBJ2-7; TRBD1 might be the D (5 bases). The ends were cut back, 3 bases at V and 1 base at J, with 8 bases in the middle. Germline CDR1 and CDR2: SGHDT and YYEEEE. CDR3 length equals 13 residues.

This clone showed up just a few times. CDR3 bases: TGTGCCAGTAGGGGGGCGATGAACACTGAAGCTTTCTTT. This gives the protein CASRGAMNTEAFF. The chain combines TRBV19 with TRBJ1-1; D is perhaps TRBD1 (6 bases). V gave up 6 bases and J gave up 0 bases, with 8 bases separating them. CDR1 is LNHDA, CDR2 SQIVND, per germline (reference sequence). This CDR3 contains 13 residues.

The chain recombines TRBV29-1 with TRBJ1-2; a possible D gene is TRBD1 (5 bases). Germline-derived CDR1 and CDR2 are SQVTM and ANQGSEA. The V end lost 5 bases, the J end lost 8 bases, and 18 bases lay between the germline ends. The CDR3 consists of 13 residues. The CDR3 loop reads CSVRDSGLEGYTF. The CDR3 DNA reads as TGCAGCGTTCGCGACAGTGGATTGGAGGGCTACACCTTC.

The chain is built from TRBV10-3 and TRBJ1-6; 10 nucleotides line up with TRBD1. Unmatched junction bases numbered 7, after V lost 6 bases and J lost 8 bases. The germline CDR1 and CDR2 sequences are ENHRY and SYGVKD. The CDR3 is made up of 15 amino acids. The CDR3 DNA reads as TGTGCCATCAGCGACCCGACAGGGGGCGATTCACCCCTCCACTTT. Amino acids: CAISDPTGGDSPLHF.

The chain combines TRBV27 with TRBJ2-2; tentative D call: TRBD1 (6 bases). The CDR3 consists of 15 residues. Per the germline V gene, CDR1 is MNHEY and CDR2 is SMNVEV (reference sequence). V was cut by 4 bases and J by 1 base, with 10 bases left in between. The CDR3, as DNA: TGTGCCAGCAGTTCACAGGGCTGGAACACCGGGGAGCTGTTTTTT. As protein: CASSSQGWNTGELFF.

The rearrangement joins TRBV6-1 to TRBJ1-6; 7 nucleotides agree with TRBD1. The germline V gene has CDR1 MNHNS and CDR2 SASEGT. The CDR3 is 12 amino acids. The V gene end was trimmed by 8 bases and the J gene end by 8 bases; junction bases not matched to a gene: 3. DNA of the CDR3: TGTGCCAGCCTACAGGGGTATTCACCCCTCCACTTT. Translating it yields CASLQGYSPLHF.

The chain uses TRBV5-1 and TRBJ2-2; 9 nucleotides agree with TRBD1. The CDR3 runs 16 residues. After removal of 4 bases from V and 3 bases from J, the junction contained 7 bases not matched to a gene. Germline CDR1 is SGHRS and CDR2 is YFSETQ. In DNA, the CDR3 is TGCGCCAGCAGCGTAACAGGGGGCATGGACACCGGGGAGCTGTTTTTT. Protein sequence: CASSVTGGMDTGELFF.

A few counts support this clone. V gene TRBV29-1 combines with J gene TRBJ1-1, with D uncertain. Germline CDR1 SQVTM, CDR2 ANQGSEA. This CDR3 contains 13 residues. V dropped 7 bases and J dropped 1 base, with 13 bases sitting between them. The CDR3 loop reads CSGTRRPNTEAFF. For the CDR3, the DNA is TGCAGCGGGACCAGGAGGCCGAACACTGAAGCTTTCTTT.

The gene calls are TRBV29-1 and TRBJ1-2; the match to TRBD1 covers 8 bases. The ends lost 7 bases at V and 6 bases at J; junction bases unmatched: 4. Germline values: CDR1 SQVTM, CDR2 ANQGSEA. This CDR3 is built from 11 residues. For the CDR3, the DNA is TGCAGCGCGACAGGGGCGAATGGCTACACCTTC. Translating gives CSATGANGYTF.

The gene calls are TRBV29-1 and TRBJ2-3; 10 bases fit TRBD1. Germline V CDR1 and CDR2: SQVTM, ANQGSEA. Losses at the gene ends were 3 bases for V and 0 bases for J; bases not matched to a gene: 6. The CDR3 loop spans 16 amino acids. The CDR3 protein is CSVEGTGDLSTDTQYF. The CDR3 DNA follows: TGCAGCGTTGAGGGGACAGGGGATTTGAGCACAGATACGCAGTATTTT.

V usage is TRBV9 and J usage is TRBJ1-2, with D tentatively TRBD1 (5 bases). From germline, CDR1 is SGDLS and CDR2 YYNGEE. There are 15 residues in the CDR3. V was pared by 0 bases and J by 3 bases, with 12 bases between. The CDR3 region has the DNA TGTGCCAGCAGCGTAGCGGGGGACTGGGACTATGGCTACACCTTC. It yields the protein CASSVAGDWDYGYTF. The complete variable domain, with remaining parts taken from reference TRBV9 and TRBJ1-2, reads DSGVTQTPKHLITATGQRVTLRCSPRSGDLSVYWYQQSLDQGLQFLIQYYNGEERAKGNILERFSAQQFPDLHSELNLSSLELGDSALYFCASSVAGDWDYGYTFGSGTRLTVV.

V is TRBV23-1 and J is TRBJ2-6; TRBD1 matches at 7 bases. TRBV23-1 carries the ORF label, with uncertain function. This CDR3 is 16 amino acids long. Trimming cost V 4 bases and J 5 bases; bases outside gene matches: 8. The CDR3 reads CASSLLPGGRANVLTF. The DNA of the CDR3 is TGCGCCAGCAGTCTACTCCCAGGGGGTAGGGCCAACGTCCTGACTTTC.

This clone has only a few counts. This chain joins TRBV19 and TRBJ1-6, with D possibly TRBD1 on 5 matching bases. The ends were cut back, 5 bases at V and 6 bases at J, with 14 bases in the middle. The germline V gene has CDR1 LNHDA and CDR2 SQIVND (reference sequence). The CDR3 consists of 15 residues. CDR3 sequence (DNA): TGTGCCAGTAGTCCGCGGGACGGCATTAATTCACCCCTCCACTTT. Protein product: CASSPRDGINSPLHF.

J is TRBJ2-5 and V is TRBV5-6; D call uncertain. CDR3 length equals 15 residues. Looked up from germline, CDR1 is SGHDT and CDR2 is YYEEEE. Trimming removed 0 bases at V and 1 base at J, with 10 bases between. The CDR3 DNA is TGTGCCAGCAGCTTGGGCCAACAGTTCCAAGAGACCCAGTACTTC. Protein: CASSLGQQFQETQYF. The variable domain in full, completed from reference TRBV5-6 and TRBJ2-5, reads DAGVTQSPTHLIKTRGQQVTLRCSPKSGHDTVSWYQQALGQGPQFIFQYYEEEERQRGNFPDRFSGHQFPNYSSELNVNALLLGDSALYLCASSLGQQFQETQYFGPGTRLLVL.

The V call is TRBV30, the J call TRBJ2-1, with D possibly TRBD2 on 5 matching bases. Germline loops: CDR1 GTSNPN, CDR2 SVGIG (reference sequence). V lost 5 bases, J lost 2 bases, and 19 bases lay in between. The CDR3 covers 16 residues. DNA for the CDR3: TGTGCCTGGGAGGGTATTCCCGAAATGACCTACAATGAGCAGTTCTTC. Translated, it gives CAWEGIPEMTYNEQFF.

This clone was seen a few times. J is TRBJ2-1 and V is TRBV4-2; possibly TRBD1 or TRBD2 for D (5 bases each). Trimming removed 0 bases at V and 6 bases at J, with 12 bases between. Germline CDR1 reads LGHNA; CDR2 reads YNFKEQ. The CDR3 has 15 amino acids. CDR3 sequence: CASSQDQDGGNEQFF. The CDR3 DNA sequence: TGTGCCAGCAGCCAAGACCAAGATGGGGGCAATGAGCAGTTCTTC.

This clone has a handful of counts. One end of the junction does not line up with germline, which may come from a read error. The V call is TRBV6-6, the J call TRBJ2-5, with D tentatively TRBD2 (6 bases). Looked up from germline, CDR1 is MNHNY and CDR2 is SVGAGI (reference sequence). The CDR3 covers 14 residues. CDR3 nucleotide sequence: TGTGCCAGCGGACTAACAGAACGGGCGGAGATCCAGTACTTC. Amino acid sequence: CASGLTERAEIQYF.

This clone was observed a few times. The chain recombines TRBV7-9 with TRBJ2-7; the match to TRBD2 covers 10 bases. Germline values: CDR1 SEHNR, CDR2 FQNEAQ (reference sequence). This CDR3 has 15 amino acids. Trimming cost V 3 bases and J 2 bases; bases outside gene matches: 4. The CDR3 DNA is TGTGCCAGCAGCTTCAAAGCGGGGGGGACCTACGAGCAGTACTTC. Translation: CASSFKAGGTYEQYF.

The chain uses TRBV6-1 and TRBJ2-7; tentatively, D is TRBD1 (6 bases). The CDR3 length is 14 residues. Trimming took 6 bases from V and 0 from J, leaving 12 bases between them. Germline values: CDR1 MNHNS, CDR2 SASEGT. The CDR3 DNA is TGTGCCAGCAGAAAGAGGGACAACTCCTACGAGCAGTACTTC. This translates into CASRKRDNSYEQYF.

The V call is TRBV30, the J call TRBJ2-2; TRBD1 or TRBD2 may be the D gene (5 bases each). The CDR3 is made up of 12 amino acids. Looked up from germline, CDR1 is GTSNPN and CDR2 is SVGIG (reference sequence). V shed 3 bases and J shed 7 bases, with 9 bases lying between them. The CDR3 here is CAWSPGGGELFF. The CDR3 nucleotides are TGTGCCTGGAGCCCTGGGGGCGGGGAGCTGTTTTTT.

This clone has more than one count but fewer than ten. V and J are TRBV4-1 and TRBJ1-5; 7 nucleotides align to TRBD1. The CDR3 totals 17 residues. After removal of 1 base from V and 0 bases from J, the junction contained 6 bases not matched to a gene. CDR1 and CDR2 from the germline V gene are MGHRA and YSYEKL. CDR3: CASSQAGGKDSNQPQHF. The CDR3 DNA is TGCGCCAGCAGCCAAGCAGGGGGTAAGGATAGCAATCAGCCCCAGCATTTT.

Here the CDR3 reads CSGKLADKTDTQYF. CDR3 nucleotides: TGCAGCGGGAAACTAGCGGACAAAACAGATACGCAGTATTTT. This rearrangement joins TRBV29-1 to TRBJ2-3, with 8 bases fitting TRBD2. The length of the CDR3 is 14 residues. Germline V gene data show CDR1 as SQVTM and CDR2 as ANQGSEA. V shed 7 bases and J 3 bases; nucleotides not matched to a gene: 9.